The T cell receptor beta chain described here comes from a study of control samples from healthy donors and cancer patients. Only in-frame clones appear in the TCRdb table, and some are missing; sequencing was by immunoSEQ multiplex PCR. This sample has 130,000 or so clones, with approximately 94% found just once. The germline V gene has CDR1 KGHDR and CDR2 SFDVKD. Trimming took 7 bases from V and 4 from J, leaving 16 bases between them. The CDR3 is 15 amino acids. V is TRBV24-1 and J is TRBJ2-1, with D perhaps TRBD1 (5 bases). Sequencing input: blood. This TCR was recovered from a man aged 40-55 years in good health. The CDR3 DNA reads as TGTGCCACCAGCGATCAGGGATCGTCGTACAATGAGCAGTTCTTC. Residues: CATSDQGSSYNEQFF.